One sample yielded the 6 T cell receptor beta chains listed below, sequenced in a study of metastatic and nonmetastatic thyroid tumors. TCRdb reassembled clones from the PCR reads with MiXCR. The top ten hold about a sixth of the sample, which has 15,000 to 20,000 clones, less than 25% seen once. Thyroid surgery took place with no prior treatment in any patient. The specimen sequenced was tumor tissue. These receptors were obtained from a female donor with papillary thyroid cancer or a benign thyroid nodule (not recorded which). Some clones in this sample may be carry-over from other donors' samples.

By sample fraction, this clone is medium-sized. V is TRBV20-1 and J is TRBJ1-1; maybe TRBD1 (5 bases). V gave up 2 bases and J gave up 0 bases, with 13 bases separating them. In germline, CDR1 is DFQATT, CDR2 SNEGSKA (reference sequence). CDR3 size: 15 residues. The CDR3 loop is CSARFRGQMNTEAFF. The CDR3 DNA is TGCAGTGCTAGATTTAGGGGCCAGATGAACACTGAAGCTTTCTTT.

Only a few counts were recorded for this clone. A much larger clone lies one base from this, so it may be a read error. The chain recombines TRBV9 with TRBJ2-1; D possibly matches TRBD1 or TRBD2 (6 bases each). The germline CDR1 and CDR2 sequences are SGDLS and YYNGEE. V was shortened by 0 bases and J by 12 bases, with 19 bases between the two germline ends. This CDR3 comprises 15 residues. The CDR3 here is CASSVGDGGRGGQFF. The CDR3 bases are TGTGCCAGCAGCGTAGGGGATGGGGGGCGCGGTGGGCAGTTCTTC.

This clone is medium-sized within its sample. The chain has TRBV5-6 and TRBJ2-7; D is possibly TRBD1 (5 bases). The CDR3 consists of 14 residues. Trimming removed 0 bases at V and 3 bases at J, with 10 bases between. Germline V gene data show CDR1 as SGHDT and CDR2 as YYEEEE. CDR3 protein: CASSLAGHIYEQYF. The CDR3, as DNA: TGTGCCAGCAGCTTGGCAGGACACATCTACGAGCAGTACTTC.

This clone was seen many times. The chain combines TRBV20-1 with TRBJ2-1; the match to TRBD1 covers 8 bases. Germline CDR1 reads DFQATT; CDR2 reads SNEGSKA (reference sequence). The V and J ends lost 1 base and 3 bases, in that order; junction bases with no gene match: 8. This CDR3 comprises 16 residues. CDR3 loop: CSARAATQGVYNEQFF. CDR3 coding DNA: TGCAGTGCTAGAGCCGCAACACAGGGGGTCTACAATGAGCAGTTCTTC.

The chain uses TRBV19 and TRBJ2-5, with TRBD1 identical over 9 bases. V lost 5 bases to trimming and J lost 5 bases; unmatched junction nucleotides: 3. CDR1 LNHDA and CDR2 SQIVND come from the germline V gene (reference sequence). The CDR3 covers 13 residues. The CDR3 protein is CASSEQGAETQYF. Here the CDR3 DNA reads TGTGCCAGTAGTGAACAGGGGGCTGAGACCCAGTACTTC.

The chain couples TRBV5-1 to TRBJ2-2; D ambiguous. CDR1 is SGHRS and CDR2 is YFSETQ in the germline V gene. The CDR3 loop spans 16 amino acids. The V gene lost 0 bases and the J gene lost 3 bases, with 12 bases spanning the gap. The CDR3 DNA sequence: TGCGCCAGCAGCTTGGACGGTAGGCCCTACACCGGGGAGCTGTTTTTT. Translation: CASSLDGRPYTGELFF. Complete variable domain (other parts from reference TRBV5-1 and TRBJ2-2): KAGVTQTPRYLIKTRGQQVTLSCSPISGHRSVSWYQQTPGQGLQFLFEYFSETQRNKGNFPGRFSGRQFSNSRSEMNVSTLELGDSALYLCASSLDGRPYTGELFFGEGSRLTVL.